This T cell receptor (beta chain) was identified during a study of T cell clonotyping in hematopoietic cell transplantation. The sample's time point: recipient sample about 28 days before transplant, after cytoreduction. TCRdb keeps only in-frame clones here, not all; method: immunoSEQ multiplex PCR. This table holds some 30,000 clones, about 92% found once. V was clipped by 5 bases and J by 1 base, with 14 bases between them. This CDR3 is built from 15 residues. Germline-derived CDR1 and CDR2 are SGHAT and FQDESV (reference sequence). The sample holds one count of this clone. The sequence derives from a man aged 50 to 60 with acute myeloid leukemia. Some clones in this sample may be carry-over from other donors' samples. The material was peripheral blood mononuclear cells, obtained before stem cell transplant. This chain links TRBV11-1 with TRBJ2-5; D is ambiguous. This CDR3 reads CASSKLHHAQETQYF. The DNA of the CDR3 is TGTGCCAGCAGCAAATTACACCATGCCCAAGAGACCCAGTACTTC.